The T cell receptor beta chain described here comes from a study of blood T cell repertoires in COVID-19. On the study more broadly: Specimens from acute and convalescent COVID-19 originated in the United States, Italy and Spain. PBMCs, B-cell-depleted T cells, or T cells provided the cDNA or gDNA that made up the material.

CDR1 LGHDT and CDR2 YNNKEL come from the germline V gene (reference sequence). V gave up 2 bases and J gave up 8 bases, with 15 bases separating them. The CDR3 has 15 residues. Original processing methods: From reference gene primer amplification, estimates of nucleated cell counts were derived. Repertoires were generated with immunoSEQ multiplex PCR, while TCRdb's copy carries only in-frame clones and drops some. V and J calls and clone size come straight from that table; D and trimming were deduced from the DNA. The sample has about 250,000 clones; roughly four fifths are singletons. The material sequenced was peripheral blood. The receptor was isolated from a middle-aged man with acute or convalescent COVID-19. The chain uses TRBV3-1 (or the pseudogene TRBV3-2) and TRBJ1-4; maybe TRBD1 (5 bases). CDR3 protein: CASSQRPGLLEKLFF. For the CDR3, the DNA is TGTGCCAGCAGCCAACGCCCGGGACTTTTGGAAAAACTGTTTTTT.